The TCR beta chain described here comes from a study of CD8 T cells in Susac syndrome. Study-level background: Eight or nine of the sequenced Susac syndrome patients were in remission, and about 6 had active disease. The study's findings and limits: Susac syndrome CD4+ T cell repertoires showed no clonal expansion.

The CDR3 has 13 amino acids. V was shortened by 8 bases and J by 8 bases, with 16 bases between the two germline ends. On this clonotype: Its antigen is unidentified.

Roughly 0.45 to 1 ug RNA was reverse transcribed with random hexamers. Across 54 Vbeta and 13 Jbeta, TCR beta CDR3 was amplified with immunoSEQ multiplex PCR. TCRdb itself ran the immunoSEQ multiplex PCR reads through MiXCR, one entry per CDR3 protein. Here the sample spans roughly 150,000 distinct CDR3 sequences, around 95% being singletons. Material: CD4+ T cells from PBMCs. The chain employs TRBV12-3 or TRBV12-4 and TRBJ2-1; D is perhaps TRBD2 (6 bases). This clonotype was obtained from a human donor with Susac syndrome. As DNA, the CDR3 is TGTGCCAGCCACCCCGGAGGGAGCGATGAGCAGTTCTTC. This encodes CASHPGGSDEQFF.